This T cell receptor (beta chain) emerged from a study of blood T cells in healthy people across ages. Study-level findings and limits: It was found that TCR beta diversity correlated strongly with the percentage of naive T cells.

With a J-beta primer mix and a sample-barcoded 5' primer, a second PCR ran roughly 6 to 12 cycles. TCRdb analysed the 5' RACE reads with MiXCR anew, one entry per CDR3 protein. The data contain about 1.4 million distinct CDR3 sequences, roughly 64% of them singletons. Germline-derived CDR1 and CDR2 are SGHNT and YENEEA. CDR3 length: 15 residues. V shed 4 bases and J 4 bases; nucleotides not matched to a gene: 8. This clonotype appeared once. Its antigen is not identified. Sequenced input: blood. The receptor comes from a man between 18 and 35 years old in good health. This chain uses TRBV11-3 with TRBJ2-5, with TRBD1 matching over 8 bases. The CDR3 DNA reads TGTGCCAGCAGCTCTCGGACAGGGAAGGGAGAGACCCAGTACTTC. This sequence encodes CASSSRTGKGETQYF.